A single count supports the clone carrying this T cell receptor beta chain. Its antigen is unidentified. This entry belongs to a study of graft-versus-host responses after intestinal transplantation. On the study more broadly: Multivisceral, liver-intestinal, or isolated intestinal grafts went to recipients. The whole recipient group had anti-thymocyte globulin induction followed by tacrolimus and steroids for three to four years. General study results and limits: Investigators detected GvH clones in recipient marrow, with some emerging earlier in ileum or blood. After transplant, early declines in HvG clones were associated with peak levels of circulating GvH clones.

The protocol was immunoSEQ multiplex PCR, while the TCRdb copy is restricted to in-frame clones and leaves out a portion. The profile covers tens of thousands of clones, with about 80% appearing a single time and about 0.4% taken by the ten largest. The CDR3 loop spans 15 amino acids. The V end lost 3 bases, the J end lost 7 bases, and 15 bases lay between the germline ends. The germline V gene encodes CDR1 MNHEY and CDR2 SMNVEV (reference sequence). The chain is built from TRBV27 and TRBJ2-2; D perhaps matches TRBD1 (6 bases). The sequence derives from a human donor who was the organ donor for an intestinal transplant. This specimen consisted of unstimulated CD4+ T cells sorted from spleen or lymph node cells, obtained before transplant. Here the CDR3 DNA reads TGTGCCAGCAGTTTTTTGAGGGGGTGGAACGGGGAGCTGTTTTTT. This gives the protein CASSFLRGWNGELFF.